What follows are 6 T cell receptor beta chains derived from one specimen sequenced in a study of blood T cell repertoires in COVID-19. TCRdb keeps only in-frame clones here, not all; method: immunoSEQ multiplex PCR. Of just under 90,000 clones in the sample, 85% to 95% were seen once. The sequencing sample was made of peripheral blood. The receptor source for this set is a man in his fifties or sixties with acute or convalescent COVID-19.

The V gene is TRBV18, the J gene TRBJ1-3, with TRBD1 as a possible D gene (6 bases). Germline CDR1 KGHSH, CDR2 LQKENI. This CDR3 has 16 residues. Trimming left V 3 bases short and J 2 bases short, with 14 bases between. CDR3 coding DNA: TGTGCCAGCTCACCCACAGGGATAGTAACTGGAAACACCATATATTTT. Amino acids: CASSPTGIVTGNTIYF.

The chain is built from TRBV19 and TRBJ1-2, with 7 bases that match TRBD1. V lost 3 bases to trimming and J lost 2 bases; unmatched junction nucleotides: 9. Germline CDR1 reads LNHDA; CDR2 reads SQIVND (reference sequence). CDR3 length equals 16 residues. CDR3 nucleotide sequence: TGTGCCAGTAGTATCGGGGCAGGGGGGATGAACTATGGCTACACCTTC. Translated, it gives CASSIGAGGMNYGYTF.

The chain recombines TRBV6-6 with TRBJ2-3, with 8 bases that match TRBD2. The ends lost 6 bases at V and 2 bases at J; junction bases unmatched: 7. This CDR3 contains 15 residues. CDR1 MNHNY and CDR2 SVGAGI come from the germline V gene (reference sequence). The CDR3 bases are TGTGCCAGCAGAAAAGCGGGAGTCAACACAGATACGCAGTATTTT. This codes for CASRKAGVNTDTQYF.

For the CDR3, the DNA is TGTGCCAGCAGCTCAGTGACAGGACCACTTGAAGCTTTCTTT. Residues: CASSSVTGPLEAFF. The chain is built from TRBV7-9 and TRBJ1-1, with a possible D match to TRBD1 (6 bases). Germline V CDR1 and CDR2: SEHNR, FQNEAQ (reference sequence). The CDR3 loop spans 14 amino acids. V shed 4 bases and J shed 7 bases, with 16 bases lying between them.

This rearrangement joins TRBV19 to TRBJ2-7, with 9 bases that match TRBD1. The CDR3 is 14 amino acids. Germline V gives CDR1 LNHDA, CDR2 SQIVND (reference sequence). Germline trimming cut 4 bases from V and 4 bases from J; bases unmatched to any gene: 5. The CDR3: CASSTRTGVYEQYF. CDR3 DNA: TGTGCCAGTAGTACCCGGACAGGGGTTTACGAGCAGTACTTC. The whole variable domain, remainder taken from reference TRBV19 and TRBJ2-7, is DGGITQSPKYLFRKEGQNVTLSCEQNLNHDAMYWYRQDPGQGLRLIYYSQIVNDFQKGDIAEGYSVSREKKESFPLTVTSAQKNPTAFYLCASSTRTGVYEQYFGPGTRLTVT.

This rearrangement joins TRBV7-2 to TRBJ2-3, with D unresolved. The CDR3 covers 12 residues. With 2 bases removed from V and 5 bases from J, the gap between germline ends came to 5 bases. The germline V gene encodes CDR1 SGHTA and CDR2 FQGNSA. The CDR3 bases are TGTGCCAGCAGCTTATTAATAGATACGCAGTATTTT. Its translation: CASSLLIDTQYF.